Listed below are T cell receptor beta chains from one sample, sequenced in a study of T cells after yellow fever vaccination. Each CDR3 protein gets one entry after TCRdb re-called the 5' RACE reads with MiXCR. The sample has around 31,000 distinct CDR3 sequences, roughly 10% seen once; the top ten hold 12%. The source material was PBMCs, either bulk or a sorted T-cell subset (CD4+, CD8+, memory, or dextramer-sorted; not recorded which), sampled around 16 days after the first yellow fever vaccination. The origin of the receptors is a young man who received the YFV17D yellow fever vaccine. Each CDR3 is given with its conserved first and last residue. D genes are given only for firm matches. Size values are once, few and many counts, or a class for expanded clones, and some rows have none.

>.|TRBV20-1|many|TRBJ1-1
CSARMGHRDTEAFF
TGCAGTGCGCGAATGGGGCACAGGGACACTGAAGCTTTCTTT
>.|TRBV7-2|many|TRBJ2-1
CASSSLVSSNEQFF
TGTGCCAGCAGCTCCCTCGTTAGCTCGAATGAGCAGTTCTTC
>TRBD1|TRBV4-3|many|TRBJ2-1
CASSLAGTGDYNEQFF
TGCGCCAGCAGCCTAGCCGGGACAGGGGATTACAATGAGCAGTTCTTC
>TRBD2|TRBV20-1|many|TRBJ2-7
CSAPGTSGAEQYF
TGCAGTGCCCCCGGGACTAGCGGGGCAGAGCAGTACTTC
>TRBD1|TRBV24-1|many|TRBJ2-1
CATSDSAGGLYNEQFF
TGTGCCACCAGTGATAGTGCAGGGGGCCTCTACAATGAGCAGTTCTTC
>.|TRBV7-3|many|TRBJ2-1
CASSFGGEQFF
TGTGCCAGCAGCTTTGGGGGGGAGCAGTTCTTC
>.|TRBV18|many|TRBJ2-1
CASSQGVQDNEQFF
TGTGCCAGCTCCCAGGGAGTCCAAGACAATGAGCAGTTCTTC
>.|TRBV7-9|many|TRBJ1-1
CASSLSGFTEAFF
TGTGCCAGCAGCCTATCAGGGTTTACTGAAGCTTTCTTT
>TRBD1|TRBV5-5|many|TRBJ1-2
CASSTTGGGGYTF
TGTGCCAGCAGCACAACAGGGGGCGGAGGCTACACCTTC
>TRBD1|TRBV19|many|TRBJ2-5
CASSMGQGSQETQYF
TGTGCCAGTAGTATGGGACAGGGCTCCCAAGAGACCCAGTACTTC
>TRBD1|TRBV11-2|many|TRBJ2-6
CASSSPGQSSGANVLTF
TGTGCCAGCAGCTCTCCGGGACAGAGCTCTGGGGCCAACGTCCTGACTTTC
>.|TRBV4-2|many|TRBJ2-5
CASSQGAGNPWETQYF
TGTGCCAGCAGCCAAGGGGCCGGGAACCCCTGGGAGACCCAGTACTTC
>.|TRBV7-2|many|TRBJ2-5
CASSLGGGPQETQYF
TGTGCCAGCAGCTTAGGTGGGGGGCCCCAAGAGACCCAGTACTTC
>.|TRBV7-2|few|TRBJ2-7
CASSLRNYEQYF
TGTGCCAGCAGCTTGAGAAACTACGAGCAGTACTTC
>.|TRBV5-1|many|TRBJ2-7
CASSLSRSYEQYF
TGCGCCAGCAGCTTGTCACGTTCGTACGAGCAGTACTTC
>.|TRBV15|many|TRBJ1-5
CATSRAGGQPQHF
TGTGCCACCAGCAGAGCGGGCGGCCAGCCCCAGCATTTT
>.|TRBV5-4|many|TRBJ1-1
CASSPGGVGTEAFF
TGTGCCAGCAGCCCCGGAGGGGTGGGCACTGAAGCTTTCTTT
>.|TRBV28|many|TRBJ1-3
CASLGANSGNTIYF
TGTGCCAGCCTTGGAGCCAACTCTGGAAACACCATATATTTT
>.|TRBV7-2|many|TRBJ2-5
CASSLAGTYQETQYF
TGTGCCAGCAGCTTAGCTGGAACCTACCAAGAGACCCAGTACTTC
>.|TRBV5-1|many|TRBJ1-1
CASSLQGAQIYTEAFF
TGCGCCAGCAGCTTGCAAGGGGCACAGATTTACACTGAAGCTTTCTTT
>TRBD1|TRBV18|many|TRBJ2-1
CASSPPGQGNYNEQFF
TGTGCCAGCTCACCGCCGGGACAGGGCAACTACAATGAGCAGTTCTTC
>.|TRBV6-5|many|TRBJ1-1
CASSYRPQVSTEAFF
TGTGCCAGCAGTTACCGGCCTCAGGTGAGCACTGAAGCTTTCTTT
>.|TRBV12-3/TRBV12-4|.|TRBJ2-2
CASSSTSGPTLTKVGELFF
TGTGCCAGCAGTTCCACATCCGGACCAACCCTAACTAAAGTCGGGGAGCTGTTTTTT